This T cell receptor beta chain was documented in a study of early T cells in non-severe SARS-CoV-2 infection. Points from the study as a whole: CD4 and private specificities were missed by VDJdb matching, which favored anti-spike CD8 responses.

Germline assignment: CDR1 LNHDA and CDR2 SQIVND (reference sequence). The CDR3 consists of 14 residues. V was clipped by 3 bases and J by 8 bases, with 14 bases between them. This clonotype was counted between two and nine times. Its antigen remains unknown. Unique molecular identifiers were added to individual cDNA molecules. TCRdb used MiXCR to reprocess the 5' RACE reads, holding one entry per CDR3 protein. The data show fewer than 80,000 distinct CDR3 sequences, more than 9% seen once. This clonotype was obtained from an adult who was a healthcare worker with PCR-confirmed SARS-CoV-2 infection or an uninfected control (not recorded which). The rearrangement joins TRBV19 to TRBJ2-1, with D possibly TRBD2 on 6 matching bases. Sequencing used whole blood. The CDR3 region is CASSINLALDEQFF. The CDR3 DNA reads TGTGCCAGTAGTATTAATCTAGCGCTAGATGAGCAGTTCTTC.